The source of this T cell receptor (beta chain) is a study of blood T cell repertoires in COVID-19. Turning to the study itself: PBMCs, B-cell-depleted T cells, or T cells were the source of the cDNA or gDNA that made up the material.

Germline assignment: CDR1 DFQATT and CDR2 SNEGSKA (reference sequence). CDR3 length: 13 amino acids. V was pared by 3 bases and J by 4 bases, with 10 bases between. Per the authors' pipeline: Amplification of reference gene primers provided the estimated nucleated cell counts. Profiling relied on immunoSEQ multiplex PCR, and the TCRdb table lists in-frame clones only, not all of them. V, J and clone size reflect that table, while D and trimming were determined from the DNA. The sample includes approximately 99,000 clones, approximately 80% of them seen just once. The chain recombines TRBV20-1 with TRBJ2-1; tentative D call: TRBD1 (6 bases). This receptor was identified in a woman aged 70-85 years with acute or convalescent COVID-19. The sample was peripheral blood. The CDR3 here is CSASSQGYNEQFF. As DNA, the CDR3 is TGCAGTGCTAGTTCCCAGGGGTACAATGAGCAGTTCTTC.